A selection of T cell receptor beta chains follows, all from one sample in a study of T-cell memory formation after mild COVID-19. Each CDR3 protein gets one entry after TCRdb re-called the 5' RACE reads with MiXCR. Of 350,000 to 500,000 distinct CDR3 sequences in the sample, about a quarter were seen once. Sequences were obtained from PBMCs or a T cell subset sorted from them (not recorded which). Receptors were obtained from an adult woman who had mild COVID-19 (a few samples of this study predate the infection). Cell type and time point are not known. Each CDR3 is given with its conserved first and last residue. The D gene is left open where the match is weak. Clone sizes are given selectively: once, few, many, or a class where the clone is expanded.

>TRBV12-3/TRBV12-4|NA|NA|TRBJ1-2
TGTGCCAGCAGTAACCATACGAGAGGGGACTATGGCTACACCTTC
CASSNHTRGDYGYTF
>TRBV2|NA|few|TRBJ2-7
TGTGCCAGCAGACGGGGACCCTACGAGCAGTACTTC
CASRRGPYEQYF
>TRBV2|NA|many|TRBJ1-1
TGTGCCAGCAACGCCCAGGGAGTGAACACTGAAGCTTTCTTT
CASNAQGVNTEAFF
>TRBV11-2|NA|few|TRBJ2-3
TGTGCCAGCAGCTTAGGGGGGGGGCTCGGGACAGATACGCAGTATTTT
CASSLGGGLGTDTQYF
>TRBV12-3/TRBV12-4|TRBD1|many|TRBJ1-1
TGTGCCAGCAGACAGGGGGTGCGGGCTGAAGCTTTCTTT
CASRQGVRAEAFF
>TRBV21-1|NA|NA|TRBJ2-3
TGTGCCAGCAGCAAACGGGCCGCCAGGACTAGCGGGAGTTCTAAAGATACGCAGTATTTT
CASSKRAARTSGSSKDTQYF
>TRBV3-1|TRBD2|once|TRBJ2-5
TGTGCCAGCAGCCAAGGAGCTAGCGGGGCAAAGGAGACCCAGTACTTC
CASSQGASGAKETQYF
>TRBV5-1|TRBD1|few|TRBJ2-1
TGCGCCAGCAGCTTGGGGGCCAGGGGGTTGGATGAGCAGTTCTTC
CASSLGARGLDEQFF
>TRBV21-1|NA|NA|TRBJ2-2
TGTGCCAGCAGCAAAGCGCAAGCGGGGGGATCGAACACCGGGGAGCTGTTTTTT
CASSKAQAGGSNTGELFF
>TRBV12-3/TRBV12-4|NA|NA|TRBJ1-1
TGTTCCAGCAGTCTTTCGGACGCGACGGGGGCTTTCTTT
CSSSLSDATGAFF
>TRBV7-6|NA|NA|TRBJ2-7
TGTGCCAGCAGCTTTCAGGAAAGCCACGAGCAGTACTTC
CASSFQESHEQYF
>TRBV12-3/TRBV12-4|NA|few|TRBJ1-6
TGTGCCAGCACCTCGGACATAAATTCACCCCTCCACTTT
CASTSDINSPLHF
>TRBV19|NA|once|TRBJ2-2
TGTGCCAGTAGTGGTACATGGGGGGCACAAGGGACCGGGGAGCTGTTTTTT
CASSGTWGAQGTGELFF
>TRBV15|TRBD2|NA|TRBJ2-1
TGTGCCACCAGCGGTACGGGACTAGCGGGTACCTACAATGAGCAGTTCTTC
CATSGTGLAGTYNEQFF
>TRBV3-1|TRBD1|NA|TRBJ2-1
TGTGCCAGCAGCCCCGTTCCGGGACAGGGGATGGTGGATGAGCAGTTCTTC
CASSPVPGQGMVDEQFF
>TRBV7-2|TRBD2|few|TRBJ2-7
TGTGCCAGCAGCTTAGGTCCAGCGGGAGGCCTCGAGCAGTACTTC
CASSLGPAGGLEQYF
>TRBV7-2|TRBD1|NA|TRBJ2-1
TGTGCCAGCAGCTTACAGGGGGCGAGGTTGGATGAGCAGTTCTTC
CASSLQGARLDEQFF
>TRBV29-1|NA|NA|TRBJ2-3
TGCAGCGCCCGACCACGAAGCACAGATACGCAGTATTTT
CSARPRSTDTQYF
>TRBV20-1|NA|NA|TRBJ1-5
TGCAGTGCTAGAGATGAGTGGGGAATGGGCAATCAGCCCCAGCATTTT
CSARDEWGMGNQPQHF
>TRBV5-6|TRBD1|NA|TRBJ1-2
TGTGCCAGCAGGGACAAGGGACAGCTCTATGGCTACACCTTC
CASRDKGQLYGYTF
>TRBV29-1|NA|few|TRBJ2-1
TGCAGCGTTCTGACCCTAGGCGGGATAGGTCAGGAGCAGTTCTTC
CSVLTLGGIGQEQFF
>TRBV7-8|TRBD2|few|TRBJ2-2
TGTGCCACTAGCGGGAGAATACTCCGGAACACCGGGGAGCTGTTTTTT
CATSGRILRNTGELFF
>TRBV7-2|TRBD2|many|TRBJ2-1
TGTGCCAGCAGCTTAACGGGCAGGACTAGCGGCTACAATGAGCAGTTCTTC
CASSLTGRTSGYNEQFF
>TRBV7-2|TRBD2|few|TRBJ2-3
TGTGCCAGCAGCTTGGACCGTACCGGGACTAGCGGGTGGTTCCCCACAGATACGCAGTATTTT
CASSLDRTGTSGWFPTDTQYF
>TRBV29-1|NA|NA|TRBJ1-5
TGCAGCGCCCGGGACGGCAATCAGCCCCAGCATTTT
CSARDGNQPQHF
>TRBV5-1|NA|few|TRBJ1-1
TGCGCCAGCAGCTTGGCATCTGGGATGAACACTGAAGCTTTCTTT
CASSLASGMNTEAFF
>TRBV14|NA|NA|TRBJ1-1
TGTGCCAGCAGCACCCGGGCAGGGCAGGGAGCTTTCTTT
CASSTRAGQGAFF
>TRBV7-3|NA|NA|TRBJ2-1
TGTGCCAGCAGCCCCCATGGAGCGGGCGACAATGAGCAGTTCTTC
CASSPHGAGDNEQFF
>TRBV5-1|TRBD1|NA|TRBJ1-1
TGCGCCAGCAGCCCGGGACAGGGGCTAATGAACACTGAAGCTTTCTTT
CASSPGQGLMNTEAFF
>TRBV9|TRBD2|NA|TRBJ2-2
TGTGCCAGCAGCGTAGCCTCTCTAGCGGGGGACACCGGGGAGCTGTTTTTT
CASSVASLAGDTGELFF
>TRBV20-1|TRBD2|NA|TRBJ2-7
TGCAGTGCTAGAGATGCTAGCGGGGTTACCTACGAGCAGTACTTC
CSARDASGVTYEQYF
>TRBV7-9|TRBD2|NA|TRBJ2-3
TGTGCCAGCAGCTTTCCTACTAGCGGGACAGATACGCAGTATTTT
CASSFPTSGTDTQYF
>TRBV20-1|NA|few|TRBJ2-3
TGCAGTGCTAGGTCAGTCGTGGGAGAAACCACAGATACGCAGTATTTT
CSARSVVGETTDTQYF
>TRBV7-2|TRBD1|NA|TRBJ1-5
TGTGCCAGCAGCCTGACAGGGGGCGCAGATAGCAATCAGCCCCAGCATTTT
CASSLTGGADSNQPQHF
>TRBV4-1|NA|NA|TRBJ2-4
TGCGCCAGCAGCCAGATCCTAATGGGGGCGGCCAAAAACATTCAGTACTTC
CASSQILMGAAKNIQYF
>TRBV6-4|NA|NA|TRBJ1-5
TGTGCCAGCAGTGACTCACCGGTTTACAGAGAGCTCAATCAGCCCCAGCATTTT
CASSDSPVYRELNQPQHF
>TRBV6-6|TRBD2|few|TRBJ2-5
TGTGCCAGCAGTTACCTAGCGGGAAGAGGAGAGACCCAGTACTTC
CASSYLAGRGETQYF
>TRBV12-3/TRBV12-4|TRBD1|NA|TRBJ2-1
TGTGCCAGCAGTCCCCTGGGACAGGGACGGAATGAGCAGTTCTTC
CASSPLGQGRNEQFF
>TRBV6-5|NA|few|TRBJ2-1
TGTGCCAGCAGTTACCGTTACGGGGGACACCCTGACAATGAGCAGTTCTTC
CASSYRYGGHPDNEQFF
>TRBV14|NA|NA|TRBJ1-2
TGTGCCAGCAGCCAAGATCGGGGGGCGACGGGCTACACCTTC
CASSQDRGATGYTF
>TRBV7-2|TRBD1|NA|TRBJ2-1
TGTGCCAGCAGTTCGGGACAGGGTTTGAATGAGCAGTTCTTC
CASSSGQGLNEQFF
>TRBV7-9|NA|NA|TRBJ1-1
TGTGCCAGCAGCCTCGGGGCTTCTGAAGCTTTCTTT
CASSLGASEAFF
>TRBV5-1|NA|NA|TRBJ2-3
TGCGCCAGCAGCTCCCTAGACAGAGCCCTCACAGATACGCAGTATTTT
CASSSLDRALTDTQYF
>TRBV2|NA|few|TRBJ1-4
TGTGCCAGCACCGGAACAGTTACAACTAATGAAAAACTGTTTTTT
CASTGTVTTNEKLFF
>TRBV7-2|TRBD2|NA|TRBJ2-7
TGTGCCAGCAGCTTAGGTTCTGGCGGGGGGGGTTACGAGCAGTACTTC
CASSLGSGGGGYEQYF
>TRBV10-3|NA|few|TRBJ1-4
TGTGCCATCAGTGATCGTGGAGATGAAAAACTGTTTTTT
CAISDRGDEKLFF
>TRBV4-2|NA|NA|TRBJ2-5
TGTGCCAGCAGCCAAGGTGTGGAAGAGACCCAGTACTTC
CASSQGVEETQYF
>TRBV6-6|NA|few|TRBJ2-3
TGTGCCACCCTCAGGGCAGATACGCAGTATTTT
CATLRADTQYF
>TRBV4-3|TRBD2|NA|TRBJ2-1
TGCGCCAGCAGCCAAGATACTAGCGGGACCTACAATGAGCAGTTCTTC
CASSQDTSGTYNEQFF
>TRBV3-1|NA|few|TRBJ1-5
TGTGCCAGCAGCCAAGGAGAGAATCAGCCCCAGCATTTT
CASSQGENQPQHF